The 5 T cell receptor beta chains listed next were all sequenced from one sample in a study of Ad26.COV2.S vaccination and SARS-CoV-2 variants. Stated treatment: about 20 received Ad26.COV2.S at low or high dose, single or two shots; roughly 5 received placebo; per-sample allocation not given. The investigators took samples on day 63 after the first vaccine or placebo injection. Repertoires were generated with immunoSEQ multiplex PCR, while TCRdb's copy carries only in-frame clones and drops some. This table holds roughly 510,000 clones, roughly 85% found once. The specimen comprised peripheral blood, sampled in a trial of Ad26.COV2.S vaccine versus placebo. The source of these receptors is a person between 18 and 60 years old who received the Ad26.COV2.S COVID-19 vaccine or a placebo.

The chain carries TRBV27 and TRBJ1-4; D ambiguous. This CDR3 is 13 amino acids long. Germline V gives CDR1 MNHEY, CDR2 SMNVEV (reference sequence). V shed 1 base and J shed 7 bases, with 7 bases lying between them. CDR3 protein: CASSLFWSEKLFF. Written as DNA, the CDR3 is TGTGCCAGCAGTTTATTCTGGAGTGAAAAACTGTTTTTT.

The V and J genes are TRBV29-1 and TRBJ2-3, with D possibly TRBD2 on 6 matching bases. Trimming stripped 7 bases from V and 1 base from J, with 24 bases between. Per the germline V gene, CDR1 is SQVTM and CDR2 is ANQGSEA. The CDR3 runs to 17 residues. The DNA of the CDR3 is TGCAGCGCCGCCACTGGCGGGACCCCCGGGGGCACAGATACGCAGTATTTT. Protein product: CSAATGGTPGGTDTQYF.

The chain combines TRBV29-1 with TRBJ1-2; D gene ambiguous. This CDR3 is 12 amino acids long. V was shortened by 6 bases and J by 1 base, with 9 bases between the two germline ends. Germline V gene sequence: CDR1 SQVTM, CDR2 ANQGSEA. The CDR3, as DNA: TGCAGCGTGATGCCGAATAACTATGGCTACACCTTC. It is translated as CSVMPNNYGYTF.

This clone was observed a few times. The rearrangement links TRBV11-2 to TRBJ1-2, with D tentatively TRBD1 (5 bases). The CDR3 extends over 14 amino acids. Trimming took 5 bases from V and 5 from J, leaving 15 bases between them. Germline V gene lookup returns CDR1 SGHAT and CDR2 FQNNGV. The CDR3: CASSAGDGRYGYTF. Here the CDR3 DNA reads TGTGCCAGCAGCGCCGGGGACGGGCGATATGGCTACACCTTC.

The J gene is TRBJ1-3, the V gene TRBV28; tentative D call: TRBD1 (5 bases). The CDR3 is 14 amino acids. The V end lost 6 bases, the J end lost 7 bases, and 16 bases lay between the germline ends. CDR1 and CDR2 (germline): MDHEN, SYDVKM. Here the CDR3 reads CASSPSEGRNTIYF. Here the CDR3 DNA reads TGTGCCAGCAGCCCATCGGAGGGGCGGAACACCATATATTTT.